The source of this TCR beta chain is a study of neurological immune-mediated disorders. Findings and limits, study-wide: In HTLV-1-associated myelopathy, TCR clonal expansion was greatest, whereas multiple sclerosis had the least, falling below healthy controls. The absence of shared CDR3 amino acid sequences among expanded clones across subjects suggests private repertoires in all groups.

This clonotype was counted many times. Its target is unknown. Volunteers attending a blood bank in Maryland, USA, served as healthy controls. Trimming at V came to 4 bases and at J to 3 bases, leaving 6 bases not matched to a gene. Germline V lookup: CDR1 SGHAT, CDR2 FQNNGV. This CDR3 has 14 amino acids. The cDNA was synthesized by means of template-switch 5'RACE, which was carried out with 10-nucleotide random UMIs. From the 5' RACE reads, TCRdb called clonotypes with MiXCR, one entry per CDR3 protein. The repertoire holds around 83,000 distinct CDR3 sequences, with roughly an eighth as singletons. Sequencing was carried out using PBMCs. The origin of this receptor is a woman between 45 and 65 years old in good health. This chain links TRBV11-2 with TRBJ2-7; 7 nucleotides line up with TRBD1. CDR3 nucleotides: TGTGCCAGCAGCTCCTCGACAGGGAGCTACGAGCAGTACTTC. Translation gives CASSSSTGSYEQYF.